One and the same sample provided the 21 T cell receptor beta chains below, sequenced in a study of T-cell reconstitution after alpha-beta-depleted transplantation in children (dated by TCRdb to the mid-2010s). Library prep was done by PCR. These reads were obtained on an Illumina HiSeq 2500. TCR library preparation used molecular barcoding, with unique molecular identifiers applied to normalize quantification of the TCRbeta repertoire. In TCRdb, the public reads were trimmed at Q25 with fastp and aligned with MiXCR, with productive beta chains retained. Records with the same CDR3 protein are collapsed into one entry carrying the most frequent genes and DNA. The sample has about 980,000 distinct CDR3 sequences on record, roughly 29% of them singletons. The top ten hold about 28% of the sample. Taken with the paper, the label for treatment or condition translates to: allogeneic hematopoietic cell transplantation with graft depleted of TCRalphabeta T cells and CD19 B cells.

Sequenced material: PBMCs, mostly from graft donor cells, taken 360 days after TCRalphabeta/CD19-depleted stem cell transplant. Every receptor here comes from a boy younger than two who had a stem cell transplant for SCID, so the T cells may come from the graft donor.

Only a few counts were recorded for this clonotype. The V call is TRBV12-3 or TRBV12-4, the J call TRBJ1-1; tentatively, D is TRBD1 (5 bases). CDR3 length: 14 amino acids. V lost 9 bases and J lost 2, with 16 bases in between. CDR3: CASGRDFRNTEAFF. The CDR3 nucleotides read TGTGCCAGTGGTCGGGACTTCCGCAACACTGAAGCTTTCTTT.

The chain carries TRBV27 and TRBJ2-7, with D perhaps TRBD2 (5 bases). In germline, CDR1 is MNHEY, CDR2 SMNVEV (reference sequence). The CDR3 has 15 residues. Trimming took off 6 bases at V and 0 bases at J, with 15 bases between the two ends. The CDR3 nucleotides are TGTGCCAGCAGCCCTCCCGGGAAGGGCTCCTACGAGCAGTACTTC. It yields the protein CASSPPGKGSYEQYF.

The chain has TRBV7-3 and TRBJ2-3; tentatively, D is TRBD1 (6 bases). The CDR3 is 15 residues long. Germline V gives CDR1 SGHTA, CDR2 FQGTGA. The V end lost 5 bases, the J end lost 5 bases, and 17 bases lay between the germline ends. The DNA of the CDR3 is TGTGCCAGCAGCCCCCCAATGGGGGCGGGAGATACGCAGTATTTT. It is translated as CASSPPMGAGDTQYF.

In this sample, this clonotype turned up a few times. The CDR3 nucleotides read TGTGCCAGCAGCTTGGTTCTATACTATGGCTACACCTTC. Translated: CASSLVLYYGYTF. V and J are TRBV5-5 and TRBJ1-2; no definite D call. Germline CDR1 SGHKS, CDR2 YYEKEE (reference sequence). The length of the CDR3 is 13 residues. The V and J ends lost 0 bases and 3 bases respectively, with 6 bases between them.

This chain joins TRBV18 and TRBJ2-7, with TRBD1 matching over 7 bases. The length of the CDR3 is 12 residues. From germline, CDR1 is KGHSH and CDR2 LQKENI. Germline trimming cut 5 bases from V and 5 bases from J; bases unmatched to any gene: 3. CDR3 protein: CASSGQGDEQYF. The DNA of the CDR3 is TGTGCCAGCTCAGGCCAGGGGGACGAGCAGTACTTC.

This clonotype was detected many times. V and J are TRBV28 and TRBJ2-7; D is uncertain. The CDR3 is 12 amino acids. Germline-derived CDR1 and CDR2 are MDHEN and SYDVKM. V lost 5 bases to trimming and J lost 4 bases, with 9 bases between them. The CDR3 loop reads CASSPQPYEQYF. DNA for the CDR3: TGTGCCAGCAGTCCCCAACCTTACGAGCAGTACTTC.

This sequence joins TRBV7-2 and TRBJ1-2; 9 bases are shared with TRBD1. V was clipped by 6 bases and J by 3 bases; unmatched bases: 11. The CDR3 sequence is 16 residues long. Germline V gives CDR1 SGHTA, CDR2 FQGNSA. CDR3 sequence: CASSRPRTGVDYGYTF. In DNA, the CDR3 is TGTGCCAGCAGTCGCCCTCGGACAGGGGTTGACTATGGCTACACCTTC. Drawing the rest from reference TRBV7-2 and TRBJ1-2, the complete variable domain is GAGVSQSPSNKVTEKGKDVELRCDPISGHTALYWYRQSLGQGLEFLIYFQGNSAPDKSGLPSDRFSAERTGGSVSTLTIQRTQQEDSAVYLCASSRPRTGVDYGYTFGSGTRLTVV.

This clonotype turned up a few times. The chain couples TRBV6-5 to TRBJ2-5, with D maybe TRBD2 (5 bases). The CDR3 sequence is 15 residues long. CDR1 MNHEY and CDR2 SVGAGI come from the germline V gene. The V gene lost 0 bases and the J gene lost 1 base, with 9 bases spanning the gap. The CDR3 here is CASSYSRGRQETQYF. The CDR3 DNA reads TGTGCCAGCAGTTACTCGCGCGGGCGCCAAGAGACCCAGTACTTC.

This clonotype has a handful of counts. J is TRBJ2-3 and V is TRBV20-1, with 9 bases fitting TRBD2. The CDR3 runs 14 residues. The V and J ends lost 6 bases and 2 bases, in that order; junction bases with no gene match: 6. CDR1 DFQATT and CDR2 SNEGSKA come from the germline V gene (reference sequence). The CDR3 nucleotides read TGCAGTGCGCCCAAGCGGGGGGCCACAGATACGCAGTATTTT. Protein: CSAPKRGATDTQYF.

V is TRBV6-5 and J is TRBJ1-4; D is possibly TRBD1 (5 bases). V was pared by 2 bases and J by 7 bases, with 11 bases between. This CDR3 region has 14 residues. From germline, CDR1 is MNHEY and CDR2 SVGAGI. CDR3: CASSYPRGGEKLFF. CDR3 nucleotides: TGTGCCAGCAGTTACCCGAGGGGCGGTGAAAAACTGTTTTTT.

The chain links TRBV7-9 to TRBJ2-7; 9 bases are a match to TRBD2. The CDR3 is 16 residues long. The V and J ends lost 2 bases and 3 bases, in that order; junction bases with no gene match: 8. Germline V gene lookup returns CDR1 SEHNR and CDR2 FQNEAQ (reference sequence). CDR3 DNA sequence: TGTGCCAGCAGCTTAACTGGGAGCGGGGGGCACTACGAGCAGTACTTC. Amino acids: CASSLTGSGGHYEQYF.

On this clonotype itself: No conserved phenylalanine or tryptophan ends this CDR3, so it is likely a read error. The V and J genes are TRBV12-3 or TRBV12-4 and TRBJ1-5; 7 positions agree with TRBD1. This CDR3 comprises 14 residues. Trimming took 5 bases from V and 3 from J; bases not matched to a gene: 4. This chain's CDR3 is CASSPTGYNQPQHC. As DNA, the CDR3 is TGTGCCAGCAGTCCGACAGGGTACAATCAGCCCCAGCATTGT.

The chain employs TRBV28 and TRBJ1-3; 7 positions agree with TRBD1. Germline V gene sequence: CDR1 MDHEN, CDR2 SYDVKM. The ends lost 5 bases at V and 0 bases at J; junction bases unmatched: 7. The CDR3 runs 16 residues. DNA for the CDR3: TGTGCCAGCAGTCCTCCGACAGGGTCCTCTGGAAACACCATATATTTT. Translation gives CASSPPTGSSGNTIYF.

The chain couples TRBV12-3 or TRBV12-4 to TRBJ2-2; 9 nucleotides line up with TRBD2. V was pared by 1 base and J by 5 bases, with 8 bases of the junction left unmatched. The CDR3 runs 17 residues. The CDR3 coding sequence is TGTGCCAGCAGTTTAGAAAGCGGGGGGCGACGTACCGGGGAGCTGTTTTTT. Protein: CASSLESGGRRTGELFF.

This chain links TRBV12-3 or TRBV12-4 with TRBJ1-1, with D possibly matching TRBD1 (5 bases). The CDR3 extends over 13 amino acids. With 7 bases removed from V and 5 bases from J, the gap between germline ends came to 14 bases. The CDR3 reads CASIKPGWTEAFF. The CDR3 bases are TGTGCCAGCATTAAACCAGGGTGGACTGAAGCTTTCTTT.

This clonotype was seen a few times. This chain connects TRBV9 to TRBJ2-3; 9 bases are shared with TRBD1. Germline CDR1 SGDLS, CDR2 YYNGEE. This CDR3 is built from 15 residues. With V trimmed by 0 bases and J by 7 bases, 6 bases remained unmatched. This CDR3 is CASSVGGQGPYTQYF. The CDR3 bases are TGTGCCAGCAGCGTAGGAGGACAGGGGCCGTATACGCAGTATTTT.

This chain uses TRBV5-1 with TRBJ2-5, with D possibly being TRBD1 (6 bases). The germline V gene encodes CDR1 SGHRS and CDR2 YFSETQ. V was shortened by 1 base and J by 2 bases, with 15 bases between the two germline ends. The CDR3 runs to 16 residues. The CDR3 sequence: CASSLPQGEGQETQYF. The CDR3 nucleotides read TGCGCCAGCAGCTTGCCACAGGGCGAGGGTCAAGAGACCCAGTACTTC.

This chain joins TRBV20-1 and TRBJ2-5; 7 positions agree with TRBD1. The CDR3 runs 12 residues. Germline V gene lookup returns CDR1 DFQATT and CDR2 SNEGSKA (reference sequence). After removal of 4 bases from V and 2 bases from J, the junction contained 1 base not matched to a gene. CDR3: CSATRGQETQYF. The CDR3 coding sequence is TGCAGTGCTACCAGGGGGCAAGAGACCCAGTACTTC.

This chain links TRBV11-2 with TRBJ2-1; TRBD2 matches at 11 bases. The CDR3 runs to 15 residues. The V and J ends lost 1 base and 8 bases, in that order; junction bases with no gene match: 4. The germline gives CDR1 SGHAT, CDR2 FQNNGV. In nucleotides, the CDR3 is TGTGCCAGCAGCTTAGTAGCGGGGGGGCACTATGAGCAGTTCTTC. It yields the protein CASSLVAGGHYEQFF.

This clonotype was seen a handful of times. V gene TRBV5-1 combines with J gene TRBJ1-1; 7 nucleotides agree with TRBD1. V shed 1 base, J shed 2 bases, and the junction held 11 bases outside the gene matches. CDR3 length: 17 residues. Germline V lookup: CDR1 SGHRS, CDR2 YFSETQ. The CDR3 sequence: CASSLRPGGALNTEAFF. CDR3 nucleotide sequence: TGCGCCAGCAGCTTGAGGCCAGGGGGGGCCCTCAACACTGAAGCTTTCTTT.

This clonotype was seen only a few times. The chain carries TRBV18 and TRBJ2-1; 10 positions match TRBD2. With V trimmed by 6 bases and J by 5 bases, 7 bases remained unmatched. This CDR3 has 15 amino acids. Germline lookup yields CDR1 KGHSH and CDR2 LQKENI. The DNA for the CDR3 is TGTGCCAGCTCCCGTAGCGGGGGGAACAACAATGAGCAGTTCTTC. It translates to CASSRSGGNNNEQFF.